The sequence of this T cell receptor (beta chain) was determined in a study of early T cells in non-severe SARS-CoV-2 infection. CDR3 length: 16 residues. The V and J ends lost 1 base and 5 bases, in that order; junction bases with no gene match: 7. From germline, CDR1 is SGHAT and CDR2 FQNNGV. TCRdb re-called the 5' RACE reads with MiXCR, one entry per CDR3 protein. This sample yields 45,000 to 55,000 distinct CDR3 sequences, of which 6% to 7% are seen a single time; approximately 4.1% belongs to the top ten. This clonotype was seen only a few times. This chain connects TRBV11-2 to TRBJ2-3; 9 bases line up with TRBD2. The receptor comes from an adult who was a healthcare worker with PCR-confirmed SARS-CoV-2 infection or an uninfected control (not recorded which). The sequencing input was whole blood. The CDR3 protein is CASSLGSSGVIDTQYF. The CDR3 nucleotides are TGTGCCAGCAGCTTAGGATCTAGCGGGGTAATAGATACGCAGTATTTT. Full variable domain (missing parts from reference TRBV11-2 and TRBJ2-3): EAGVAQSPRYKIIEKRQSVAFWCNPISGHATLYWYQQILGQGPKLLIQFQNNGVVDDSQLPKDRFSAERLKGVDSTLKIQPAKLEDSAVYLCASSLGSSGVIDTQYFGPGTRLTVL.